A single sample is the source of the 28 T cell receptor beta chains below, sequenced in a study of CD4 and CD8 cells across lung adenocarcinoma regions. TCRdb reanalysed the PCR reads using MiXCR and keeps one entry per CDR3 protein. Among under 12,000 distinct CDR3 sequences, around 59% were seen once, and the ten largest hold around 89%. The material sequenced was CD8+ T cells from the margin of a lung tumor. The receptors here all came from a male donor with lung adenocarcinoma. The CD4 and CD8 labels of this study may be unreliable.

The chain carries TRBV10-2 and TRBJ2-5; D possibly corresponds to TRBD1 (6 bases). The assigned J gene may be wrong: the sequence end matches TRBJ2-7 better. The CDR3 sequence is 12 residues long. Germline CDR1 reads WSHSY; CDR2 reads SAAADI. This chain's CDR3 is CASRGTRGEQYF. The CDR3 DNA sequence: TGCGCCAGCAGAGGGACCAGGGGCGAGCAGTACTTC.

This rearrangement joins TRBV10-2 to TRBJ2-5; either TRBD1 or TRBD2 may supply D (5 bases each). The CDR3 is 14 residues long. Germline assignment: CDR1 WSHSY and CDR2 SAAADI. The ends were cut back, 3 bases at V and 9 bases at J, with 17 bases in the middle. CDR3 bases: TGCGCCAGCAGTGACGGAAGAAAGGGGACGCCCCAGTACTTC. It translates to CASSDGRKGTPQYF.

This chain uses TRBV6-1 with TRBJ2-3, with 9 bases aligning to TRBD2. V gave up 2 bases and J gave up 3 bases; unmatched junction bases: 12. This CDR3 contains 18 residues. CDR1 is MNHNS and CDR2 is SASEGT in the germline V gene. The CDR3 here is CASSEYFVGGGGTDTQYF. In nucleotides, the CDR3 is TGTGCCAGCAGTGAATATTTCGTCGGCGGGGGGGGTACAGATACGCAGTATTTT.

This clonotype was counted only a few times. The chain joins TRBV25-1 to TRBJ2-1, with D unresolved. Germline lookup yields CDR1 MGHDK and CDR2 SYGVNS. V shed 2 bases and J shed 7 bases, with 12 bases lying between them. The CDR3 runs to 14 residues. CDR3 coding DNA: TGTGCCAGCAGTGAAACGGAGCTATGGAATGAGCAGTTCTTC. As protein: CASSETELWNEQFF.

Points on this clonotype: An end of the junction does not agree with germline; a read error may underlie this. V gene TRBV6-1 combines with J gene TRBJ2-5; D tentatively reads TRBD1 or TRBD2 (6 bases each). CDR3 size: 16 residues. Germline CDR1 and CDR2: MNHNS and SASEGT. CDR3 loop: CASGGPGGGDEDTQYF. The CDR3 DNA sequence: TGTGCCAGCGGGGGGCCCGGGGGCGGGGACGAAGATACCCAGTACTTC.

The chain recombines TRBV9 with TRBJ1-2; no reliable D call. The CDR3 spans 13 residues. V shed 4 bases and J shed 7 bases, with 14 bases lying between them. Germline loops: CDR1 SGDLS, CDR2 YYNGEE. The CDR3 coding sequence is TGTGCCAGCAGCTCAGATAGGTGGTTTGGCTACACCTTC. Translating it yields CASSSDRWFGYTF.

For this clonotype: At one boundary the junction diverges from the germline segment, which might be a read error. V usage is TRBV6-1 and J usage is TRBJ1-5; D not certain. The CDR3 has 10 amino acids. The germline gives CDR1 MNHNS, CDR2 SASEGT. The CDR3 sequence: CASSNQPHHF. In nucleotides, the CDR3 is TGTGCCAGCAGCAATCAGCCCCACCACTTT.

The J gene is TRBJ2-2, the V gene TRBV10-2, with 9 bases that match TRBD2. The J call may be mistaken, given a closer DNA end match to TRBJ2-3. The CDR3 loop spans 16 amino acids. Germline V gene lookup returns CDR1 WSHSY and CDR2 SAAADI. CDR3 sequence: CASQGEGLAYTGAQYF. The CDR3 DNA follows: TGCGCCAGCCAGGGGGAGGGACTAGCATACACCGGGGCGCAGTATTTT.

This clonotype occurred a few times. The CDR3 protein is CASSARGQNYGYTF. CDR3 nucleotides: TGTGCCAGCAGTGCCCGGGGACAGAACTATGGCTACACCTTC. This chain uses TRBV6-1 with TRBJ1-2; 7 positions agree with TRBD1. The CDR3 extends over 14 amino acids. V shed 4 bases, J shed 2 bases, and the junction held 4 bases outside the gene matches. The V gene's germline CDR1 is MNHNS and CDR2 SASEGT.

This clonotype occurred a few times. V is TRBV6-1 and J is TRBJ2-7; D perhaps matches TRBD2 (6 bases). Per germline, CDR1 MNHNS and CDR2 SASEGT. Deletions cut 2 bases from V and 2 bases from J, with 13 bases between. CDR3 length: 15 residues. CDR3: CASSEPLAPPYEQYF. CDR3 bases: TGTGCCAGCAGTGAACCCCTAGCGCCTCCCTACGAGCAGTACTTC.

DNA for the CDR3: TGCGCCAGCAGTGGGCGGGGCATTCAAGAGACCCAGTACTTC. This encodes CASSGRGIQETQYF. The chain combines TRBV10-1 with TRBJ2-5; maybe TRBD2 (6 bases). Looked up from germline, CDR1 is WNHNN and CDR2 is SYGVQD (reference sequence). CDR3 length equals 14 residues. Trimming left V 4 bases short and J 2 bases short, with 11 bases between.

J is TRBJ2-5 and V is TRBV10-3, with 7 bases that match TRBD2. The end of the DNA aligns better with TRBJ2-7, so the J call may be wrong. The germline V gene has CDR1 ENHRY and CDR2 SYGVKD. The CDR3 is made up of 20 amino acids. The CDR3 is CAISDRVDEFEGRAPHEQYF. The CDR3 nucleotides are TGTGCCATCAGTGACCGTGTAGATGAGTTCGAAGGGAGGGCCCCCCACGAGCAGTACTTC.

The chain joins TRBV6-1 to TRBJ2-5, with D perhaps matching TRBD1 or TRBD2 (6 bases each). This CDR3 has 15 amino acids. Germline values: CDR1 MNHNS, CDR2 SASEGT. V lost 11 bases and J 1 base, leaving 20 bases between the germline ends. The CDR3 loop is CAGSAGGRGQETQYF. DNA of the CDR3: TGTGCCGGGAGTGCCGGGGGCCGTGGCCAAGAGACCCAGTACTTC.

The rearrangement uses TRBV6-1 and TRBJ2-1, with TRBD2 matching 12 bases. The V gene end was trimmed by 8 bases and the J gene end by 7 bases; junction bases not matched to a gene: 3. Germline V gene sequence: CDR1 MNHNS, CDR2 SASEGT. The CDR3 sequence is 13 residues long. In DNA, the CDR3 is TGTGCCAGCCGACTAGCGGGAGTGAATGAGCAGTTCTTC. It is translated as CASRLAGVNEQFF.

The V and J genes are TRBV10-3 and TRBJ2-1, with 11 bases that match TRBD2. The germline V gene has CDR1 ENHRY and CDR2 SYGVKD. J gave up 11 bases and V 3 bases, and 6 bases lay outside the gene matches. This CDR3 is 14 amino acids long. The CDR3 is CAISELAGVNQQFF. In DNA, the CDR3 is TGTGCCATCAGTGAACTAGCGGGAGTTAATCAGCAGTTCTTC.

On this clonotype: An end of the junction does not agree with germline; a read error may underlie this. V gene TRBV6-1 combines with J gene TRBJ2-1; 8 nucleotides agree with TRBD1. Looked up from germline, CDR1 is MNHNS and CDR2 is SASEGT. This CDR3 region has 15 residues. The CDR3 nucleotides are TGTGCCAGCAGTGAAGTGGAGAACAGGGGGGATGAGCAGTGCTTC. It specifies CASSEVENRGDEQCF.

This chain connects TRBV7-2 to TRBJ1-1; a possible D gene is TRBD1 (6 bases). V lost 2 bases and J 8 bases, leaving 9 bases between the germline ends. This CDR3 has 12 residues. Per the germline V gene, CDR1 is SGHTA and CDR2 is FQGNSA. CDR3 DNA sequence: TGTGCCAGCAGCTTATACGGGACAGAAGCTTTCTTT. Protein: CASSLYGTEAFF.

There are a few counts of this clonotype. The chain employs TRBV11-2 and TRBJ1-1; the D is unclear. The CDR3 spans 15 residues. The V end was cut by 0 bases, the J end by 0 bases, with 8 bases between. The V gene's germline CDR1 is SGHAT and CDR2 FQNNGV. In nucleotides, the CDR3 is TGTGCCAGCAGCTTAGACCCAAATATGAACACTGAAGCTTTCTTT. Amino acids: CASSLDPNMNTEAFF.

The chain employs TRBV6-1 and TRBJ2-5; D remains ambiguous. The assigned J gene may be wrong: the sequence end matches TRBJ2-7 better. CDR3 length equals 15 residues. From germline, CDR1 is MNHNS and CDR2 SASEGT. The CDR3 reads CASSDLGPADYEQYF. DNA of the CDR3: TGTGCCAGCAGTGATTTAGGACCGGCGGACTACGAGCAGTACTTC.

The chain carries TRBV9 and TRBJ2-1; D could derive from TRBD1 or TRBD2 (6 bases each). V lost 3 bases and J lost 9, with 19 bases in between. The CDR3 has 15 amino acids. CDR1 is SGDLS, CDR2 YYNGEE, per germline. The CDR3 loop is CASSAPTLGGSEQFF. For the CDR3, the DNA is TGTGCCAGCAGCGCCCCGACCCTAGGGGGGAGTGAGCAGTTCTTC.

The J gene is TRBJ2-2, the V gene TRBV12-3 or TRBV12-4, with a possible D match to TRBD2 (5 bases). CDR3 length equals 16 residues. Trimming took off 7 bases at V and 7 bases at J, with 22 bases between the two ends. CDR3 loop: CASTRTSSATYGELFF. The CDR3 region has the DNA TGTGCCAGCACCAGGACTTCGTCGGCTACGTACGGGGAGCTGTTTTTT.

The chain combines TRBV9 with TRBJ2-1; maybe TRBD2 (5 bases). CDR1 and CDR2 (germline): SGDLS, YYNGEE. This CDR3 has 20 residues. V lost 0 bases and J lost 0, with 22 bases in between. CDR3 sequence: CASSVDPAQAVTSSYNEQFF. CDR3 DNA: TGTGCCAGCAGCGTAGACCCCGCCCAAGCGGTAACGAGCTCCTACAATGAGCAGTTCTTC.

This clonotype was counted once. The CDR3 here is CASRKSGIGTDTQYF. The CDR3 DNA is TGTGCCAGCAGGAAAAGCGGGATAGGGACAGATACGCAGTATTTT. The J gene is TRBJ2-3, the V gene TRBV6-1, with 7 bases fitting TRBD2. V was pared by 6 bases and J by 3 bases, with 9 bases of the junction left unmatched. Germline V gene sequence: CDR1 MNHNS, CDR2 SASEGT. CDR3 length: 15 amino acids.

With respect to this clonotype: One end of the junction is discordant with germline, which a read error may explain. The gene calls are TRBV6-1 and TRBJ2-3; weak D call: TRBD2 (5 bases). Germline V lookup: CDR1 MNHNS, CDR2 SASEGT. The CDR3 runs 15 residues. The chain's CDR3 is CASSIVGLAAETQYF. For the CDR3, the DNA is TGTGCCAGCTCCATCGTGGGCCTAGCCGCAGAGACGCAGTACTTT.

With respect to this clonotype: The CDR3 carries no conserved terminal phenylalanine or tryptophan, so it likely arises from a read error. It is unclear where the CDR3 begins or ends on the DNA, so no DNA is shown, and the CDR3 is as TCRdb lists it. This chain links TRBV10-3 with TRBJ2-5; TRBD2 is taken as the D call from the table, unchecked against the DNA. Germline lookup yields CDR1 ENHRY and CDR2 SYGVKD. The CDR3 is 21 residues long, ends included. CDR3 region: CATRGIHFGAQLPAQLALWAC.

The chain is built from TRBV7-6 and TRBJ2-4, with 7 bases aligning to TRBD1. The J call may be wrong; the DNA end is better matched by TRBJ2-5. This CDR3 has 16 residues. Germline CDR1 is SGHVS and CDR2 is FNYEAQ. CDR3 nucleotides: TGTGCCAGCAGCTTAGCGCGGGCAGGGGGTCGGGAGACCCAGTACTTC. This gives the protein CASSLARAGGRETQYF.

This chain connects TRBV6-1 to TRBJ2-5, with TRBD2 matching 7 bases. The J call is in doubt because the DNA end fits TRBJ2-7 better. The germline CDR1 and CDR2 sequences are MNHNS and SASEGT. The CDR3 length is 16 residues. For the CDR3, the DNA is TGTGCCAGCAGTGAAGCGTGGGGGGGAACCGTTGCCGAGCAGTACTTC. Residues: CASSEAWGGTVAEQYF.

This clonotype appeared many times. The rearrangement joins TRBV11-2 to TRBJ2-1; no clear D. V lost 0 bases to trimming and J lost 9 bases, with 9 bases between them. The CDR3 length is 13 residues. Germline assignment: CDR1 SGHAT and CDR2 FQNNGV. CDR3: CASSLEPPGEQFF. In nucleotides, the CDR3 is TGTGCCAGCAGCTTAGAGCCCCCTGGTGAGCAGTTCTTC.